The TCR beta chain described here comes from a study of cytomegalovirus exposure and HLA in healthy donors (dated by TCRdb to about 2017). In the study overall: The 666 repertoires of the first cohort and the 95 to 150 validation repertoires were produced on the same platform, according to a later analysis. To predict cytomegalovirus infection status, the study combined high-throughput TCR immunosequencing, statistical association of individual TCRs with disease status, and machine learning. The study aimed to test whether signatures of past pathogen exposure could be identified by cataloging public T cell receptors. Along with the roughly 610-subject first cohort, a separate validation cohort of over a hundred different subjects was used. Here is what the overall study found, with its caveats: A few of the identified cytomegalovirus-associated TCR beta chains were confirmed in vitro to be specific for cytomegalovirus antigens. The study gave a list of about 150 TCR beta chains associated with cytomegalovirus. Across donors, most TCR sequences were observed very rarely, whereas some public TCRs were present in many individuals. Of the cluster scores, roughly 95% were above 0 in a later analysis, which found that TCRs clustered in the first cohort also tended to co-occur in the approximately 130 validation repertoires. All 120 or so repertoires were used to score co-occurrence in the validation cohort in a later analysis, because that analysis had no HLA typing for the cohort. It was suggested by the authors that the approach could potentially be generalized to other disease states and immunological phenotypes. The classifier was reported to diagnose cytomegalovirus status with high specificity and sensitivity in both the original cohort and the validation cohort.

In this sample, this clone turned up a few times. Its antigen remains unidentified. Within one base of it there is no much larger clone, and no base qualities were kept. Donors formed part of the validation cohort, which comprised 120 subjects and was distinct from the first cohort of roughly 600 subjects. The germline V gene (reference sequence) yields SGHNT for CDR1 and YYREEE for CDR2. Counted from cysteine to phenylalanine, this CDR3 has 15 amino acids. CDR3 DNA is the only sequence kept; it has 45 bases, read in frame from the first base. V lost 0 bases and J lost 1 base; the stretch between them is 10 bases long. The library was prepared using the immunoSEQ multiplex PCR assay. In the source study's methods: To diagnose cytomegalovirus status from the catalog of TCR beta chain sequences, a statistical classification framework was built. What TCRdb holds here is the immuneACCESS table cut down to in-frame rearrangements. Part of the clones is not present; checked against another copy, under half of the missing clones reflect an unresolved V gene, and the others are unexplained. V and J calls and clone size come straight from that table; D and trimming were deduced from the DNA. The sample table contains about 160,000 clones; only one count was recorded for approximately 90% of them. The ten top clones hold around 3% of the sample.

The V and J segments used are TRBV5-4 and TRBJ1-1; a confident D gene designation cannot be given. This sequence originates from a young man in good health and CMV-seronegative. The sequencing sample was made of PBMCs. CDR3 region: CASSLESRENTEAFF. At the DNA level, the sequence is TGTGCCAGCAGCTTGGAGAGTCGGGAGAACACTGAAGCTTTCTTT.